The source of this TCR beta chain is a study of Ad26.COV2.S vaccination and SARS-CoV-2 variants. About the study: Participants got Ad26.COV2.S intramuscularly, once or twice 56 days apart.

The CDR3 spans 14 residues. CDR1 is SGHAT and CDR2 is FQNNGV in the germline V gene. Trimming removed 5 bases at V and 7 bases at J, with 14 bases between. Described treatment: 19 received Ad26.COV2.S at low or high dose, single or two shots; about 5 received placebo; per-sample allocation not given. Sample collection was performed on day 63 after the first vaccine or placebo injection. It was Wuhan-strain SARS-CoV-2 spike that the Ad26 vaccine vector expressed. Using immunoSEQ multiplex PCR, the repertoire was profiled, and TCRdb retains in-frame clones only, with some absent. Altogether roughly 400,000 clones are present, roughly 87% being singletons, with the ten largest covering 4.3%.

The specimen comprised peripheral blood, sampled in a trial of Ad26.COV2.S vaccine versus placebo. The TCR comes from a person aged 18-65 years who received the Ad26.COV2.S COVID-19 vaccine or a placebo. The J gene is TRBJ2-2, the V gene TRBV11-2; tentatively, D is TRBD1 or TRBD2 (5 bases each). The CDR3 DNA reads TGTGCCAGCAGCGAGGGGTTCGATTTCGGGGAGCTGTTTTTT. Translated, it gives CASSEGFDFGELFF.